The rows below give T cell receptor beta chains drawn from one sample of a study of cytomegalovirus exposure and HLA in healthy donors. Assay: immunoSEQ multiplex PCR; the TCRdb copy retains only in-frame clones and omits some. The sample includes over 110,000 clones, less than 80% of them seen just once. Input material: PBMCs. The receptors here all came from a woman aged 50 to 60 in good health and CMV-seropositive. Each CDR3 is given with its conserved first and last residue. D genes are given only for firm matches.

length	V	J	D	DNA	CDR3
14	TRBV5-1	TRBJ2-7	-	TGCGCCAGCAGCTTGGGGACAGCTACCTACGAGCAGTACTTC	CASSLGTATYEQYF
15	TRBV5-6	TRBJ2-3	TRBD1	TGTGCCAGCAGCTATACCGGGACAGGAGGAGATACGCAGTATTTT	CASSYTGTGGDTQYF
14	TRBV7-9	TRBJ1-2	-	TGTGCCAGCAGCTTCCGCAGGGATGATCCAGGCTACACCTTC	CASSFRRDDPGYTF
15	TRBV4-3	TRBJ1-5	-	TGCGCCAGCAGCCAAGATAGAATACCCAATCAGCCCCAGCATTTT	CASSQDRIPNQPQHF
17	TRBV9	TRBJ2-2	TRBD1	TGTGCCAGCAGCGCTGACGGCCCGGGGACAGACACCGGGGAGCTGTTTTTT	CASSADGPGTDTGELFF
15	TRBV5-4	TRBJ2-2	TRBD1	TGTGCCAGCAGCCCAGGGACAGGGAGTAGCGGGGAGCTGTTTTTT	CASSPGTGSSGELFF
15	TRBV28	TRBJ2-7	TRBD1	TGTGCCAGCAGTACCTGGACAGGGAGCTCCTACGAGCAGTACTTC	CASSTWTGSSYEQYF
13	TRBV15	TRBJ2-5	-	TGTGCCACCAGCACCATCAACCAAGAGACCCAGTACTTC	CATSTINQETQYF
12	TRBV11-3	TRBJ1-6	-	TGTGCCAGCAGCCCTCCGGGGTCACCCCTCCACTTT	CASSPPGSPLHF
14	TRBV5-6	TRBJ1-1	-	TGTGCCAGCAGCTTGGTTCTCGTGAACACTGAAGCTTTCTTT	CASSLVLVNTEAFF